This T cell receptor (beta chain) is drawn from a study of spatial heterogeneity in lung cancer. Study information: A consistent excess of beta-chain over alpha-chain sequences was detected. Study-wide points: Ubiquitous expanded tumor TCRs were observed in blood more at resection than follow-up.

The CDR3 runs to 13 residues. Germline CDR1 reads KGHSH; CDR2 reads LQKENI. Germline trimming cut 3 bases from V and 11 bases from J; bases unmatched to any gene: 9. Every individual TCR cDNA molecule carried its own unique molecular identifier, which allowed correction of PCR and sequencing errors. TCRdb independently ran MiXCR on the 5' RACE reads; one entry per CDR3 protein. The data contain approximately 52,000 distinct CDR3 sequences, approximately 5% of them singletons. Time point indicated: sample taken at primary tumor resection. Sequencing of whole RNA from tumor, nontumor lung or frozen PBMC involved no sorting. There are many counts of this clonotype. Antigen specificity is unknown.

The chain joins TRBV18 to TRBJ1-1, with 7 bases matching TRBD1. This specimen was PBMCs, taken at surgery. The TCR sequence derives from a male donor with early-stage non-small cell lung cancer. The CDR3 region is CASSPTRQGWAFF. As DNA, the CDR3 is TGTGCCAGCTCACCGACCAGACAGGGTTGGGCTTTCTTT.